This entry concerns a single T cell receptor (beta chain). This receptor's antigen is unknown. Germline and junction disagree at one end, which may indicate a read error. The record originates from a study of prognosis after radiotherapy for stage I lung cancer (dated by TCRdb to the early 2020s). In the study overall: Around 19 stage I NSCLC patients were enrolled in Nanjing, China, between early 2018 and January 2019. Newly diagnosed primary stage I lung tumors were present in 14 to 15 patients, and oligometastatic NSCLC after surgical resection of the primary tumor was present in roughly 5 patients. Every patient was deemed medically inoperable, eleven to twelve because of comorbidities and roughly 7 because they refused surgery. The cohort was made up of around 14 men and a handful of women, with a median age of nearly 75 years and an age range of roughly 50 to 85 years. About 12 patients had adenocarcinoma and several had squamous cell carcinoma as the tumor histology. Using image-guided IMRT or VMAT, SBRT was delivered in 3 to 5 fractions at a biologically effective dose of at least 100 Gy. No patient received concurrent therapy alongside SBRT. Four of the 19 patients developed distant metastases after SBRT, at a median of around 7 months; the other 15 showed no significant progression. Peripheral blood TCR beta repertoires were profiled in stage I NSCLC patients before and after stereotactic body radiotherapy, and the repertoires were related to distant failure. The study sequenced 38 blood samples from 19 patients, one before and one after SBRT per patient. The paper as a whole reports these results and caveats: Unique TCR clone counts fell after SBRT (median about 10,000 before versus about 7,100 after; Wilcoxon paired P=0.011). Post-SBRT Shannon entropy and its change from baseline were lower in patients who developed distant metastases; baseline Shannon entropy was not associated with metastases. None of the reported P values were adjusted for multiple comparisons. Limitations of the study included a small cohort and short follow-up, and the study findings need independent validation. TRBV and TRBJ usage frequencies reportedly differed by metastasis status, in two V genes at baseline and in roughly nine V and two J genes after SBRT. Tumor specificity of expanded TCR clones was not determined.

The TCR beta CDR3 region was amplified from genomic DNA by two rounds of multiplex PCR. The first PCR round used primers specific to each TRBV and TRBJ gene, and the primer sequences were filed in Chinese patent CN105087789A. Universal primers were used in the second PCR round. The Roche High Pure PCR Template Preparation Kit was used to extract genomic DNA from frozen PBMCs. Paired-end sequencing with 151 bp reads was performed on the libraries using an Illumina HiSeq 3000. On the study's bioinformatics: Raw reads lacking the multiplex PCR primer sequences were removed with CutAdapt. PEAR was used to merge high-quality paired reads into contigs. By alignment to reference sequences, MiXCR assigned TRB V, D and J gene segments to each contig. CDR3 sequences were clustered by base quality and sequence similarity to remove sequencing errors. Shannon entropy, normalized by the natural log of the productive TCR sequence number, served as the measure of diversity. Clonality was defined as one minus Shannon entropy divided by the natural log of the number of unique clonotypes. The Youden index of ROC curves was used to select progression-free survival cut-offs for repertoire metrics, and analyses were performed in R 3.5.3. Clones were called with MiXCR by TCRdb after fastp trimmed the public reads at Q25, and only in-frame beta chains were retained. A single entry per CDR3 protein holds the most common genes and DNA from its merged rows. TCRdb, rather than the study authors, made the V and J calls. The sample table records roughly 23,000 distinct CDR3 sequences; roughly 39% of these occur just once. Of the sample, around 50% falls within the top ten clones.

All patients had node-negative disease on CT and PET/CT, and none had a history of other malignancies or prior chemotherapy or radiotherapy. At each of two time points, roughly 5.7 milliliters of peripheral venous blood were collected into EDTA tubes. PBMCs were isolated by Ficoll-Paque Plus density-gradient centrifugation. Right after collection, samples were placed at -80 degrees C and kept there until analysis. The cysteine opens and the phenylalanine closes a CDR3 of 13 amino acids. Only the CDR3 DNA is retained, 39 bases long and in frame from the first base. The germline V gene yields MNHEY for CDR1 and SVGEGT for CDR2.

Recombination joined TRBV6-2 or TRBV6-3 with TRBJ2-7, with no confident D gene call. The sequencing used PBMCs, collected before or after stereotactic body radiation therapy (not recorded which). This receptor was obtained from a donor of 50 years or more with non-small cell lung cancer. The CDR3 sequence is CANSYTQWYEQYF. The nucleotide sequence is TGTGCCAACAGTTACACACAGTGGTACGAGCAGTACTTC.